This T cell receptor beta chain was sequenced for a study of cytomegalovirus exposure and HLA in healthy donors. Notes on the study in general: There was a cluster of highly shared sequence variants that was likely a sequencing artifact. It was reported in a later analysis that an Asian-associated ancestry cluster showed fewer N-insertions than the approximately 670-donor mean. It emerged from a later analysis that several of the most significant clusters appeared to be linked to common viral pathogens. In vitro confirmation showed a few CMV-associated chains to be CMV antigen specific.

As regards this clone: As yet, its antigen is unknown.

PCR employed 60 Vbeta and 13 Jbeta primers. Some clones are missing from TCRdb's copy, which holds only in-frame ones; the method was immunoSEQ multiplex PCR. The repertoire consists of 90,000 to 120,000 clones, with over 65% occurring once and the leading ten covering roughly 5.6%. Between the trimmed V and J ends, which lost 0 bases and 6 bases, there was a span of 9 bases. This CDR3 is 14 amino acids long. Germline CDR1 reads LNHNV; CDR2 reads YYDKDF (reference sequence). The material sequenced was PBMCs. The chain recombines TRBV15 with TRBJ2-1; possibly TRBD2 for D (6 bases). The clonotype was recovered from a female donor in good health and CMV-seropositive. The CDR3 protein is CATSRDRRGNEQFF. CDR3 DNA: TGTGCCACCAGCAGAGATCGGAGGGGCAATGAGCAGTTCTTC. The full variable domain, its missing parts supplied by reference TRBV15 and TRBJ2-1, is DAMVIQNPRYQVTQFGKPVTLSCSQTLNHNVMYWYQQKSSQAPKLLFHYYDKDFNNEADTPDNFQSRRPNTSFCFLDIRSPGLGDTAMYLCATSRDRRGNEQFFGPGTRLTVL.